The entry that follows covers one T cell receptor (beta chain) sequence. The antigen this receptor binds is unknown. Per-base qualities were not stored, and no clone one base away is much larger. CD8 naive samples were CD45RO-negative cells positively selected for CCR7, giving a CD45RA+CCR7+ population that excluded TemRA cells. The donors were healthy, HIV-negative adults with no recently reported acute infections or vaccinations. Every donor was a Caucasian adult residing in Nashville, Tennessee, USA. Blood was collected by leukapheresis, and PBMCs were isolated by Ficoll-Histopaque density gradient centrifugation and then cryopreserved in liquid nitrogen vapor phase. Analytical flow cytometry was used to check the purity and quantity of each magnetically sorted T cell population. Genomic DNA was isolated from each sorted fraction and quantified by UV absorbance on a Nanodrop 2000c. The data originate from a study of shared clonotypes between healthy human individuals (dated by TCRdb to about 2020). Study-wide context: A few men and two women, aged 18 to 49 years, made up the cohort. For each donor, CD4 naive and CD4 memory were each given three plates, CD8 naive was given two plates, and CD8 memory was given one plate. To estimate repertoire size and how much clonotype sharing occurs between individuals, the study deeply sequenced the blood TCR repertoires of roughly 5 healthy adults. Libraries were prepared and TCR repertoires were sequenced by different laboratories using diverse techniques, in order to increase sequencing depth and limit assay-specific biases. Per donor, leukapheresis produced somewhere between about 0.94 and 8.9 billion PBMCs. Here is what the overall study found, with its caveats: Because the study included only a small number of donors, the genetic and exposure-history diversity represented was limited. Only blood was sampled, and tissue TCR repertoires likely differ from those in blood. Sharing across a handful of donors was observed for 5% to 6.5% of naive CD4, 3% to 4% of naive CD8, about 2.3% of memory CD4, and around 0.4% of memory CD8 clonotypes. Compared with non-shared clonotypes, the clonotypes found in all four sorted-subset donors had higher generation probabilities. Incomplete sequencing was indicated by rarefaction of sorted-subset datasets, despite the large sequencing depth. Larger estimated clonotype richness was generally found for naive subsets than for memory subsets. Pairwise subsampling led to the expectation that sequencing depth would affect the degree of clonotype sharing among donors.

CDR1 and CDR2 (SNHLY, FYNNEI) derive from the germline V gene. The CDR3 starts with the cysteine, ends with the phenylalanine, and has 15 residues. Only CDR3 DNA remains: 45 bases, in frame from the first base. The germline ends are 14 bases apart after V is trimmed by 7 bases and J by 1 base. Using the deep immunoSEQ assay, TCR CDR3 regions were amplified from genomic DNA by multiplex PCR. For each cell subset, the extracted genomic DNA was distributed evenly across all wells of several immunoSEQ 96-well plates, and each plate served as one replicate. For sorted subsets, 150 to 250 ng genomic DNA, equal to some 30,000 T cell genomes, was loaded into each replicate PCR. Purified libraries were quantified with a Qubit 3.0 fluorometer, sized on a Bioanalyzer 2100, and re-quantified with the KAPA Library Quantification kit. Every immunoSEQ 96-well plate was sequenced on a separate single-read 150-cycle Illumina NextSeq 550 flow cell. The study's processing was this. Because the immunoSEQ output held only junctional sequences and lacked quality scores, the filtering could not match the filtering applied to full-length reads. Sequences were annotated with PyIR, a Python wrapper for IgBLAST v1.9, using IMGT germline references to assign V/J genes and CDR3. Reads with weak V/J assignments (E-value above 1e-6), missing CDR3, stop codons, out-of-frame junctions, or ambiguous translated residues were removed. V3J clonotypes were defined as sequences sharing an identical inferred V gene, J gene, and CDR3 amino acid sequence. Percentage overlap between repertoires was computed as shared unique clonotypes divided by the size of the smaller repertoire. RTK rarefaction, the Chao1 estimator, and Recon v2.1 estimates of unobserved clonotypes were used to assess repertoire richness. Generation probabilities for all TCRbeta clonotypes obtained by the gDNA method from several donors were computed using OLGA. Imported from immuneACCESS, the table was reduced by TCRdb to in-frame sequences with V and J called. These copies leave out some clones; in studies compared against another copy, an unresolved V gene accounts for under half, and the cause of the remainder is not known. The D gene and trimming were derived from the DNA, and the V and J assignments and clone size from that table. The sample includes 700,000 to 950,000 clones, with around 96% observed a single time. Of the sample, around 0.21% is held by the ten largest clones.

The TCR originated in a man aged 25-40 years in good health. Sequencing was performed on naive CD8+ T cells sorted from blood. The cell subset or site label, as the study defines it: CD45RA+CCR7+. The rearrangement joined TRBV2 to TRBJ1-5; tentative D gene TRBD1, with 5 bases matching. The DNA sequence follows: TGTGCCAGCATTCTCGGGACGGAGAGCAATCAGCCCCAGCATTTT. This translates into CASILGTESNQPQHF.